This section outlines one T cell receptor (beta chain) sequence together with its context. The data originate from a study of blood T cell repertoires in COVID-19. For the study at large: The United States, Italy and Spain supplied acute and convalescent COVID-19 samples. Nucleic acid was either cDNA or gDNA, and it came from T cells, B-cell-depleted T cells, or PBMCs.

In the source study's methods: Amplifying reference gene primers gave estimates of nucleated cell counts. The method was immunoSEQ multiplex PCR; TCRdb's version includes in-frame clones alone and lacks a portion of them. For V, J and clone size, that table is used; D and trimming come from the DNA. The sample lists hundreds of thousands of clones; around four fifths were seen once. Germline CDR1 is KGHSH and CDR2 is LQKENI. This CDR3 contains 14 residues. J was trimmed by 5 bases and V by 4 bases; bases with no gene match: 2. The rearrangement links TRBV18 to TRBJ1-6, with TRBD1 identical over 7 bases. The sample taken for sequencing was peripheral blood. This TCR came from a woman of 80 years or more with active or convalescent COVID-19. The CDR3 nucleotides read TGTGCCAGCTCACTCGGACAGGATAATTCACCCCTCCACTTT. Its translation: CASSLGQDNSPLHF.